One sample yielded the 19 T cell receptor beta chains listed below, sequenced in a study of cytomegalovirus exposure and HLA in healthy donors. The PCR had 60 Vbeta and 13 Jbeta primers. The data were produced by immunoSEQ multiplex PCR, yet TCRdb's version contains in-frame clones alone and is incomplete. Found here are 150,000 to 200,000 clones, 68% of them singletons; the top ten hold roughly 10%. The sample was PBMCs. Receptor source: a man in his thirties or forties in good health and CMV-seropositive.

The chain combines TRBV10-3 with TRBJ2-7, with 10 bases that match TRBD1. CDR3 size: 15 residues. With 11 bases clipped from V and 2 bases from J, the junction kept 12 bases outside the gene matches. Germline CDR1 reads ENHRY; CDR2 reads SYGVKD. Written as DNA, the CDR3 is TGTGCCTTCGGTTCCGGGACAGGGGACGCCTACGAGCAGTACTTC. Translating it yields CAFGSGTGDAYEQYF.

CDR3 in DNA: TGTGCCAGCAGCAATCGGGACTACGAGCAGTACTTC. Protein product: CASSNRDYEQYF. The J gene is TRBJ2-7, the V gene TRBV5-4; possibly TRBD2 for D (5 bases). Germline assignment: CDR1 SGHNT and CDR2 YYREEE (reference sequence). With 4 bases removed from V and 3 bases from J, the gap between germline ends came to 8 bases. The CDR3 runs 12 residues.

The chain employs TRBV11-2 and TRBJ1-6; 7 nucleotides align to TRBD1. CDR1 and CDR2 from the germline V gene are SGHAT and FQNNGV. This CDR3 is 14 amino acids long. Germline trimming cut 1 base from V and 9 bases from J; bases unmatched to any gene: 3. This chain's CDR3 is CASSLGQGSSPLHF. The CDR3 bases are TGTGCCAGCAGCTTAGGACAGGGAAGTTCACCCCTCCACTTT.

This sequence joins TRBV28 and TRBJ2-7; TRBD2 is a possible D gene (7 bases). Per the germline V gene, CDR1 is MDHEN and CDR2 is SYDVKM. This CDR3 has 15 amino acids. Trimming shortened V by 6 bases and J by 2 bases, and 17 bases separated the two germline ends. CDR3 in amino acids: CASSTPGGGPYEQYF. The DNA of the CDR3 is TGTGCCAGCAGCACCCCTGGGGGGGGGCCCTACGAGCAGTACTTC.

This clone was seen only once. The J gene is TRBJ1-1, the V gene TRBV19; 7 bases are a match to TRBD1. This CDR3 spans 12 amino acids. V was clipped by 5 bases and J by 5 bases; unmatched bases: 2. CDR1 and CDR2 from the germline V gene are LNHDA and SQIVND (reference sequence). The CDR3: CASSPQGTEAFF. In nucleotides, the CDR3 is TGTGCCAGTAGTCCACAGGGGACTGAAGCTTTCTTT.

This chain links TRBV11-3 with TRBJ2-5; 7 nucleotides match TRBD2. CDR3 length equals 12 residues. The V gene end was trimmed by 5 bases and the J gene end by 7 bases; junction bases not matched to a gene: 4. Germline V gives CDR1 SGHNT, CDR2 YENEEA. The CDR3 is CASSPWEGTQYF. The CDR3 nucleotides read TGTGCCAGCAGCCCATGGGAGGGGACCCAGTACTTC.

The CDR3 loop reads CATSFLLSYEQYF. The CDR3 coding sequence is TGTGCCACCAGCTTCCTCTTGTCCTACGAGCAGTACTTC. This chain connects TRBV15 to TRBJ2-5; D ambiguous. The DNA end lines up better with TRBJ2-7; the J call may be wrong. Germline CDR1 and CDR2: LNHNV and YYDKDF (reference sequence). CDR3 length: 13 residues.

The chain recombines TRBV7-9 with TRBJ2-1; D is possibly TRBD2 (5 bases). V lost 3 bases and J 5 bases, leaving 14 bases between the germline ends. This CDR3 spans 15 amino acids. Germline V gene lookup returns CDR1 SEHNR and CDR2 FQNEAQ (reference sequence). CDR3 sequence reads: CASSFPGNLNNEQFF. The CDR3, as DNA: TGTGCCAGCAGCTTCCCGGGAAATTTAAACAATGAGCAGTTCTTC.

The CDR3 is CASSSQRDITGELFF. CDR3 nucleotides: TGTGCCAGCAGCTCTCAGCGGGACATCACCGGGGAGCTGTTTTTT. The rearrangement joins TRBV5-4 to TRBJ2-2; tentatively, D is TRBD2 (7 bases). Germline V gene lookup returns CDR1 SGHNT and CDR2 YYREEE (reference sequence). This CDR3 has 15 residues. V gave up 3 bases and J gave up 4 bases, with 13 bases separating them.

The rearrangement joins TRBV7-6 to TRBJ2-1; D ambiguous. Trimming removed 3 bases from V and 4 bases from J, with 7 bases in between. Germline CDR1 reads SGHVS; CDR2 reads FNYEAQ. This CDR3 is 13 amino acids long. CDR3 amino acids: CASSFYVYNEQFF. The CDR3 DNA is TGTGCCAGCAGCTTTTATGTATACAATGAGCAGTTCTTC.

The CDR3 bases are TGTGCCACCTCGACTAGCGGCTACGAGCAGTACTTC. It encodes CATSTSGYEQYF. The chain is built from TRBV28 and TRBJ2-7; 9 nucleotides line up with TRBD2. Germline V CDR1 and CDR2: MDHEN, SYDVKM. Trimming at V came to 10 bases and at J to 3 bases, leaving 4 bases not matched to a gene. The CDR3 loop spans 12 amino acids.

This clone came up a few times. V usage is TRBV27 and J usage is TRBJ2-5; no definite D call. CDR1 and CDR2 from the germline V gene are MNHEY and SMNVEV (reference sequence). The V and J ends lost 5 bases and 0 bases respectively, with 4 bases between them. The CDR3 has 12 amino acids. The CDR3 reads CASSHNQETQYF. The CDR3 DNA is TGTGCCAGCAGTCACAACCAAGAGACCCAGTACTTC.

The chain has TRBV2 and TRBJ1-5; 7 positions match TRBD1. The V gene end was trimmed by 6 bases and the J gene end by 6 bases; junction bases not matched to a gene: 8. The germline V gene has CDR1 SNHLY and CDR2 FYNNEI. The CDR3 runs to 14 residues. CDR3 sequence: CASRPGQAGQPQHF. The CDR3 region has the DNA TGTGCCAGCAGGCCTGGACAGGCGGGTCAGCCCCAGCATTTT.

The genes are TRBV30 and TRBJ1-1; D may be TRBD1 (6 bases). The germline V and J ends were trimmed by 6 bases and 1 base, with 15 bases remaining between them. The CDR3 runs to 14 residues. CDR1 and CDR2 from the germline V gene are GTSNPN and SVGIG (reference sequence). The CDR3 DNA is TGTGCCTGCCCCTGGGGCAGGGGGAACACTGAAGCTTTCTTT. Translating gives CACPWGRGNTEAFF.

The chain joins TRBV27 to TRBJ2-3, with TRBD1 matching 10 bases. Germline values: CDR1 MNHEY, CDR2 SMNVEV (reference sequence). The CDR3 is made up of 15 amino acids. The V and J ends lost 0 bases and 4 bases, in that order; junction bases with no gene match: 1. CDR3: CASSLSGTGADTQYF. In nucleotides, the CDR3 is TGTGCCAGCAGTTTATCTGGGACAGGGGCAGATACGCAGTATTTT.

The chain employs TRBV6-1 and TRBJ1-2; 10 bases fit TRBD1. V gave up 5 bases and J gave up 8 bases; unmatched junction bases: 5. This CDR3 is built from 13 residues. Germline V gene sequence: CDR1 MNHNS, CDR2 SASEGT. CDR3 sequence (DNA): TGTGCCAGCAGTTTCGGGACAGGGGAAGGCTACACCTTC. It specifies CASSFGTGEGYTF.

The chain uses TRBV11-3 and TRBJ1-1; 10 bases line up with TRBD1. The trim removed 1 base at V and 1 base at J, leaving 9 bases unmatched. The CDR3 totals 18 residues. Germline CDR1 and CDR2: SGHNT and YENEEA. CDR3 in amino acids: CASSLGPRTGGPNTEAFF. For the CDR3, the DNA is TGTGCCAGCAGCTTAGGGCCCCGGACAGGGGGACCGAACACTGAAGCTTTCTTT.

This chain links TRBV30 with TRBJ1-6, with 8 positions matching TRBD1. The CDR3 runs to 13 residues. CDR1 and CDR2 from the germline V gene are GTSNPN and SVGIG (reference sequence). V shed 3 bases, J shed 9 bases, and the junction held 4 bases outside the gene matches. CDR3 DNA: TGTGCCTGGAGAGTACAGGGGGGTTCACCCCTCCACTTT. Translated: CAWRVQGGSPLHF.

The chain is built from TRBV18 and TRBJ2-7; 9 bases line up with TRBD1. This CDR3 has 19 amino acids. Germline V gene lookup returns CDR1 KGHSH and CDR2 LQKENI. J was trimmed by 2 bases and V by 4 bases; bases with no gene match: 18. CDR3 coding DNA: TGTGCCAGCTCACTAAAGTCCGGACAGGGGAAAGCGTCCCCCTACGAGCAGTACTTC. It is translated as CASSLKSGQGKASPYEQYF.